Each of the 3 T cell receptor beta chains below was sequenced from the same sample in a study of OX40 agonist ivuxolimab in advanced cancers. Profiling relied on immunoSEQ multiplex PCR, and the TCRdb table lists in-frame clones only, not all of them. The sample yields about 69,000 clones, 85% to 90% seen once. The sample was CD4+ or CD8+ T cells sorted from blood, taken in a trial of the OX40 agonist ivuxolimab. All receptors come from an adult with an advanced solid tumor such as melanoma, head and neck, liver or kidney cancer.

The chain carries TRBV7-2 and TRBJ2-7; perhaps TRBD2 as D (5 bases). The CDR3 length is 12 residues. V lost 3 bases and J lost 7, with 10 bases in between. The germline CDR1 and CDR2 sequences are SGHTA and FQGNSA. The CDR3 DNA follows: TGTGCCAGCAGCTTTAGCTCGGGAGAGCAGTACTTC. It is translated as CASSFSSGEQYF.

J is TRBJ1-1 and V is TRBV7-2; D gene unclear. V dropped 5 bases and J dropped 4 bases, with 17 bases sitting between them. This CDR3 comprises 15 residues. Germline V gene lookup returns CDR1 SGHTA and CDR2 FQGNSA. Written as DNA, the CDR3 is TGTGCCAGCAGCCTTAGAGTGGGTGTCAGCACTGAAGCTTTCTTT. Its translation: CASSLRVGVSTEAFF.

This clone was observed a single time. The chain joins TRBV5-1 to TRBJ2-5; no clear D gene. In germline, CDR1 is SGHRS, CDR2 YFSETQ. The CDR3 length is 14 residues. Trimming removed 0 bases from V and 2 bases from J, with 8 bases in between. The CDR3 bases are TGCGCCAGCAGCTTGGGGGCAGCTCAAGAGACCCAGTACTTC. Its translation: CASSLGAAQETQYF. Looking up the rest from reference TRBV5-1 and TRBJ2-5 gives the full variable domain: KAGVTQTPRYLIKTRGQQVTLSCSPISGHRSVSWYQQTPGQGLQFLFEYFSETQRNKGNFPGRFSGRQFSNSRSEMNVSTLELGDSALYLCASSLGAAQETQYFGPGTRLLVL.